The 18 T cell receptor beta chains below come from one sample, sequenced in a study of beta chain features in type 1 diabetes. These receptors lack a known antigen. As every portion of the isolated RNA was reverse transcribed, the sequencing read expressed TCRB transcripts. Profiling relied on immunoSEQ multiplex PCR, and the TCRdb table lists in-frame clones only, not all of them. The table has 150,000 to 200,000 clones, 7.8% seen once; the top ten hold approximately 0.87%. Findings and caveats of the study: Across all four CD4+ subsets, people with type 1 diabetes showed modestly shorter TCRB CDR3s.

Sequences were obtained from central memory CD4+ T cells from blood. Receptors were obtained from a woman between 35 and 50 years old with type 1 diabetes.

This chain links TRBV7-2 with TRBJ2-7; a possible D gene is TRBD1 (5 bases). The germline V gene has CDR1 SGHTA and CDR2 FQGNSA. V was trimmed by 8 bases and J by 0 bases, leaving 14 bases between them. This CDR3 region has 14 residues. The CDR3 DNA follows: TGTGCCAGCCTGGGGCAGCCCGACTCCTACGAGCAGTACTTC. It encodes CASLGQPDSYEQYF.

There are a few counts of this clone. Other DNA sequences in the same sample also yield this CDR3. The genes are TRBV7-2 and TRBJ2-1; tentatively, D is TRBD2 (5 bases). Germline-derived CDR1 and CDR2 are SGHTA and FQGNSA. The V end was cut by 4 bases, the J end by 3 bases, with 10 bases between. There are 14 residues in the CDR3. The chain's CDR3 is CASSSTGVYNEQFF. CDR3 DNA sequence: TGTGCCAGCAGCTCAACCGGGGTCTACAATGAGCAGTTCTTC.

Many counts were recorded for this clone. This chain joins TRBV19 and TRBJ1-1; D is unresolved. The germline V gene has CDR1 LNHDA and CDR2 SQIVND (reference sequence). The CDR3 is 11 residues long. Trimming cost V 5 bases and J 7 bases, with 8 bases left between them. CDR3 region: CASSRRLEAFF. The CDR3 bases are TGTGCCAGTAGTCGCAGACTTGAAGCTTTCTTT. Looking up the rest from reference TRBV19 and TRBJ1-1 gives the full variable domain: DGGITQSPKYLFRKEGQNVTLSCEQNLNHDAMYWYRQDPGQGLRLIYYSQIVNDFQKGDIAEGYSVSREKKESFPLTVTSAQKNPTAFYLCASSRRLEAFFGQGTRLTVV.

The CDR3 is CASGLGQVRGLAKNIQYF. CDR3 DNA sequence: TGTGCCAGTGGCCTCGGACAGGTTAGAGGGCTAGCCAAAAACATTCAGTACTTC. This chain joins TRBV19 and TRBJ2-4; 7 nucleotides line up with TRBD1. CDR3 size: 18 residues. Germline trimming cut 8 bases from V and 0 bases from J; bases unmatched to any gene: 16. Germline lookup yields CDR1 LNHDA and CDR2 SQIVND (reference sequence).

The chain links TRBV30 to TRBJ2-1; D unclear. Germline loops: CDR1 GTSNPN, CDR2 SVGIG (reference sequence). This CDR3 region has 13 residues. Trimming cost V 5 bases and J 2 bases, with 10 bases left between them. Here the CDR3 reads CAWSLRTYNEQFF. CDR3 coding DNA: TGTGCCTGGTCGCTGAGAACCTACAATGAGCAGTTCTTC.

A remark on this clone: The sample carries other DNA sequences with the same CDR3. The chain is built from TRBV5-5 and TRBJ1-2; D uncertain. Germline CDR1 and CDR2: SGHKS and YYEKEE (reference sequence). This CDR3 has 13 amino acids. V lost 0 bases, J lost 4 bases, and 7 bases lay in between. The CDR3, as DNA: TGTGCCAGCAGCTTGGAAACGGGCTATGGCTACACCTTC. Translated: CASSLETGYGYTF.

The chain joins TRBV5-1 to TRBJ1-2; 8 bases are a match to TRBD1. This CDR3 has 14 residues. Germline V gives CDR1 SGHRS, CDR2 YFSETQ. V dropped 0 bases and J dropped 8; count of bases not matched to a gene: 6. CDR3 loop: CASSLVGQGGGYTF. For the CDR3, the DNA is TGCGCCAGCAGCTTGGTAGGACAGGGTGGCGGCTACACCTTC.

This clone showed up just a few times. J is TRBJ2-7 and V is TRBV6-5; 7 bases are shared with TRBD1. Germline CDR1 and CDR2: MNHEY and SVGAGI. V lost 8 bases and J lost 0; bases outside the gene matches: 4. This CDR3 contains 13 residues. This chain's CDR3 is CASQGQISYEQYF. The CDR3 region has the DNA TGTGCCAGCCAGGGACAGATCTCCTACGAGCAGTACTTC.

This clone was seen more than once but under ten times. The rearrangement uses TRBV7-2 and TRBJ1-4; unclear D gene. The ends were cut back, 3 bases at V and 7 bases at J, with 12 bases in the middle. This CDR3 is built from 14 residues. The germline CDR1 and CDR2 sequences are SGHTA and FQGNSA. The chain's CDR3 is CASSFYGSPEKLFF. CDR3 nucleotide sequence: TGTGCCAGCAGCTTCTACGGGTCCCCTGAAAAACTGTTTTTT.

The chain has TRBV19 and TRBJ2-4; no definite D call. Deletions cut 1 base from V and 8 bases from J, with 12 bases between. This CDR3 has 14 amino acids. Germline assignment: CDR1 LNHDA and CDR2 SQIVND (reference sequence). CDR3 DNA: TGTGCCAGTAGTATAGGATTCAGGTTGGACATTCAGTACTTC. Its protein is CASSIGFRLDIQYF.

The chain links TRBV6-6 to TRBJ2-7; TRBD2 agrees at 11 bases. The V gene end was trimmed by 10 bases and the J gene end by 2 bases; junction bases not matched to a gene: 7. The germline CDR1 and CDR2 sequences are MNHNY and SVGAGI (reference sequence). The CDR3 spans 14 residues. The CDR3 spells CAIRISGGAYEQYF. The CDR3 coding sequence is TGTGCCATCCGGATTAGCGGGGGGGCCTACGAGCAGTACTTC.

The table lists this clone with a few counts. The DNA for the CDR3 is TGTGCCAGCAGTTCTCACTTCGGGGGTTATAATTCACCCCTCCACTTT. Translated: CASSSHFGGYNSPLHF. The chain combines TRBV6-5 with TRBJ1-6, with D tentatively TRBD1 (5 bases). The CDR3 sequence is 16 residues long. Per germline, CDR1 MNHEY and CDR2 SVGAGI. V shed 4 bases and J shed 4 bases, with 14 bases lying between them.

This clone was seen a few times. The V gene is TRBV5-1, the J gene TRBJ2-3, with D perhaps TRBD2 (5 bases). This CDR3 has 16 residues. CDR1 SGHRS and CDR2 YFSETQ come from the germline V gene. V was clipped by 3 bases and J by 0 bases, with 14 bases between them. The CDR3 coding sequence is TGCGCCAGCAGCTCCTTAGCGAGCGGAAGCACAGATACGCAGTATTTT. Translated: CASSSLASGSTDTQYF.

This clone was observed a handful of times. The chain joins TRBV7-2 to TRBJ2-1; 12 bases agree with TRBD2. The CDR3 is 18 amino acids. Per the germline V gene, CDR1 is SGHTA and CDR2 is FQGNSA. V lost 3 bases and J lost 15; bases outside the gene matches: 21. CDR3 in DNA: TGTGCCAGCAGCTTCCCCACCACGGGACTAGCGGGCCGGGGGAGCCTGTTCTTC. Translated, it gives CASSFPTTGLAGRGSLFF.

This clone turned up a few times. This chain links TRBV7-8 with TRBJ1-6; maybe TRBD1 (5 bases). CDR1 and CDR2 (germline): SGHVS, FQNEAQ. V lost 6 bases to trimming and J lost 7 bases, with 13 bases between them. The CDR3 has 14 amino acids. The CDR3: CASRTGTNNSPLHF. For the CDR3, the DNA is TGTGCCAGCAGGACCGGGACTAACAATTCACCCCTCCACTTT.

This clone came up many times. The chain combines TRBV6-1 with TRBJ2-5; a weak D match, TRBD1 (5 bases). V lost 3 bases to trimming and J lost 2 bases, with 7 bases between them. Per the germline V gene, CDR1 is MNHNS and CDR2 is SASEGT. CDR3 length: 13 amino acids. Here the CDR3 DNA reads TGTGCCAGCAGTGACCGACAGCAAGAGACCCAGTACTTC. Amino acids: CASSDRQQETQYF.

This clone was seen many times. The chain combines TRBV4-3 with TRBJ2-1; 8 bases fit TRBD2. Looked up from germline, CDR1 is LGHNA and CDR2 is YSLEER. The junction had 10 bases not matched to a gene; V was cut back by 6 bases and J by 6 bases. This CDR3 has 15 residues. CDR3 DNA sequence: TGCGCCAGCAGTCGAATCGGACTAGCAGGCAATGAGCAGTTCTTC. Encoded protein: CASSRIGLAGNEQFF.

Comments on this clone: One end of the junction fails to match germline, which may point to a read error. This chain uses TRBV7-7 with TRBJ2-5, with D tentatively TRBD1 or TRBD2 (5 bases each). The CDR3 loop spans 15 amino acids. Germline-derived CDR1 and CDR2 are SSHAT and FNYEAQ (reference sequence). The CDR3 sequence: CASSLAKGQAETQYF. The CDR3 nucleotides are TGTGCTAGCAGCTTAGCGAAGGGGCAGGCGGAGACCCAGTACTTC. The complete variable domain, with remaining parts taken from reference TRBV7-7 and TRBJ2-5, reads GAGVSQSPRYKVTKRGQDVTLRCDPISSHATLYWYQQALGQGPEFLTYFNYEAQPDKSGLPSDRFSAERPEGSISTLTIQRTEQRDSAMYRCASSLAKGQAETQYFGPGTRLLVL.